The entry below gives a single TCR beta chain sequence along with its context. The antigen is not known. This entry comes from a study of cytomegalovirus exposure and HLA in healthy donors. General study results and limits: Association of around 17,000 TCR beta sequences with HLA alleles was found at 0.05 false discovery rate in a later analysis. Based on reports, TCR beta sequences accurately predicted HLA-A and HLA-B alleles for most subjects. In a later analysis, V- and J-gene trimming of beta chains associated with a DCLRE1C missense variant, replicated independently.

V shed 5 bases and J shed 0 bases, with 17 bases lying between them. The CDR3 is 17 residues long. Germline V lookup: CDR1 LNHDA, CDR2 SQIVND (reference sequence). It was with 60 Vbeta and 13 Jbeta primers that the PCR ran. Data came from immunoSEQ multiplex PCR; TCRdb stores just in-frame clones and leaves some out. The sample holds roughly 200,000 clones, roughly 80% seen once. The clonotype was recovered from a woman younger than 35 in good health and CMV-seronegative. The V gene is TRBV19, the J gene TRBJ2-4; a possible D gene is TRBD1 (6 bases). Sequenced input: PBMCs. CDR3 residues: CASSERQATLAKNIQYF. CDR3 nucleotide sequence: TGTGCCAGTAGTGAGCGACAGGCTACCTTAGCCAAAAACATTCAGTACTTC.